This note documents a single TCR beta chain sequence. Researchers partitioned CD4+ cells into CD45RA+ naive and CD45RA-negative memory subsets. Sequencing was performed with immunoSEQ multiplex PCR; in TCRdb, only in-frame clones are kept and a portion is missing. In the table there are 2.3 million or so clones, roughly 93% of which are singletons. Deletions cut 5 bases from V and 4 bases from J, with 15 bases between. In germline, CDR1 is SGHTA, CDR2 FQGTGA. The length of the CDR3 is 16 residues. This entry belongs to a study of shared clonotypes between healthy human individuals. The receptor was derived from a man aged 18-30 years in good health. Some clones in this sample may be carry-over from other donors' samples. The sample consisted of naive CD4+ T cells from PBMCs. Subset given: CD45RA+ positively selected. The chain employs TRBV7-3 and TRBJ2-6, with D perhaps given as TRBD1 or TRBD2 (5 bases each). The CDR3 sequence: CASSPGTQLGANVLTF. CDR3 DNA: TGTGCCAGCAGCCCGGGGACCCAGCTGGGGGCCAACGTCCTGACTTTC.